This T cell receptor beta chain was captured by sequencing in a study of CD8 T cells in Susac syndrome. General observations from the study: It was acknowledged in the study that the number of individuals who were included in its TCR sequencing and HLA analysis was relatively small.

The authors reverse transcribed 0.5 to 1 ug RNA with random hexamers. An immunoSEQ multiplex PCR amplified TCR beta CDR3 over 54 Vbeta and 13 Jbeta. TCRdb used MiXCR to reprocess the immunoSEQ multiplex PCR reads, holding one entry per CDR3 protein. Of about 440,000 distinct CDR3 sequences listed, about 85% are singletons. Trimming cost V 7 bases and J 3 bases, with 14 bases left between them. Per the germline V gene, CDR1 is SGHRS and CDR2 is YFSETQ. The CDR3 totals 13 residues. Relapsing-remitting disease, either stable or active, was present in the treatment-naive patients who were the multiple sclerosis controls. TEMRA cells were FACS-enriched, while CD8+ and CD4+ T cells were negatively isolated. About this clonotype itself: Its antigen is undetermined.

The sequenced sample was CD8+ T cells from PBMCs. This chain uses TRBV5-1 with TRBJ2-7; D call uncertain. This receptor was obtained from a human donor with multiple sclerosis. The CDR3 DNA reads TGCGCCAGCGCCGCGGAGAGAGTCTACGAGCAGTACTTC. It translates to CASAAERVYEQYF.